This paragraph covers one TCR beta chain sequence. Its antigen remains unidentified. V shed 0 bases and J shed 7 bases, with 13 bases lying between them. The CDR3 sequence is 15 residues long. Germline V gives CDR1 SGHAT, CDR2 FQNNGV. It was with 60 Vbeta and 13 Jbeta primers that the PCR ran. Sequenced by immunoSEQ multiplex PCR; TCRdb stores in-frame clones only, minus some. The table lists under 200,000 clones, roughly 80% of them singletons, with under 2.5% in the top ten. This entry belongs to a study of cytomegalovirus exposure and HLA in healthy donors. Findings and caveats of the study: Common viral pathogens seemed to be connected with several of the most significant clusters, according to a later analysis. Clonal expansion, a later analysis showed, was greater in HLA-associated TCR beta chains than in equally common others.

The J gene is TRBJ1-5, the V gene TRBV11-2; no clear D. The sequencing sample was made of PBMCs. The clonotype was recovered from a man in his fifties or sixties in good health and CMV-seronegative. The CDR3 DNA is TGTGCCAGCAGCTTAGAGTCGGGGTGGCGACAGCCCCAGCATTTT. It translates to CASSLESGWRQPQHF.